Listed below are T cell receptor beta chains from one sample, sequenced in a study of blood T cell repertoires in COVID-19. Sequenced by immunoSEQ multiplex PCR; TCRdb stores in-frame clones only, minus some. The data contain 400,000 to 500,000 clones, 85% to 90% of them singletons. Sample: PBMCs or T cells enriched from blood (not recorded which). These receptors were taken from a woman aged 35 to 49 who had recovered from COVID-19. The CDR3 runs from the conserved cysteine through the conserved F or W. D genes are given only for firm matches. Where a row states a size, it is once, few, many or the class of an expanded clone; other rows omit it.

j_call	clone_size	v_call	cdr3_length	d_call	cdr3_aa	cdr3_nt
TRBJ2-3	-	TRBV13	17	-	CASSLGPGIHSTDTQYF	TGTGCCAGCAGCTTAGGTCCCGGGATTCACAGCACAGATACGCAGTATTTT
TRBJ1-3	-	TRBV30	12	-	CAWSAAGNTIYF	TGTGCCTGGAGCGCGGCTGGAAACACCATATATTTT
TRBJ2-7	-	TRBV2	14	TRBD2	CASILSGRANEQYF	TGTGCCAGCATCCTTAGCGGGAGGGCTAACGAGCAGTACTTC
TRBJ2-5	-	TRBV7-9	17	TRBD2	CASGPPGAREEKETQYF	TGTGCCAGCGGACCCCCCGGGGCGCGGGAGGAAAAAGAGACCCAGTACTTC
TRBJ2-1	-	TRBV4-2	16	-	CASSQERGLPYNEQFF	TGTGCCAGCAGCCAAGAACGAGGACTACCCTACAATGAGCAGTTCTTC
TRBJ1-4	-	TRBV19	15	-	CASSKTAATNEKLFF	TGTGCCAGTAGTAAAACAGCTGCAACTAATGAAAAACTGTTTTTT
TRBJ2-3	-	TRBV4-3	18	TRBD2	CASSQVLAGGRSTDTQYF	TGCGCCAGCAGCCAAGTCTTAGCGGGAGGTCGTAGCACAGATACGCAGTATTTT
TRBJ2-7	-	TRBV10-3	14	TRBD2	CAIRGTSDSYEQYF	TGTGCCATCAGGGGGACTAGCGATTCCTACGAGCAGTACTTC
TRBJ1-2	few	TRBV25-1	17	-	CASSVETGEPSFYGYTF	TGTGCCAGCAGTGTGGAGACAGGCGAACCATCTTTCTATGGCTACACCTTC
TRBJ1-3	-	TRBV13	16	-	CASSLDPTGLGNTIYF	TGTGCCAGCAGCTTAGACCCGACAGGTTTGGGAAACACCATATATTTT
TRBJ1-1	-	TRBV7-8	17	TRBD1	CASSSHLSGTVNTEAFF	TGTGCCAGCAGCTCCCATCTTAGTGGGACAGTGAACACTGAAGCTTTCTTT
TRBJ2-2	few	TRBV20-1	11	-	CSATRNGELFF	TGCAGTGCTACGAGGAACGGGGAGCTGTTTTTT
TRBJ2-5	-	TRBV7-4	17	TRBD2	CASSHRTSGIPLRTQYF	TGTGCCAGCAGCCACCGGACTAGCGGGATCCCTTTAAGGACCCAGTACTTC
TRBJ2-1	-	TRBV18	15	TRBD2	CASSASGSGGYEQFF	TGTGCCAGCTCTGCAAGCGGGAGCGGCGGGTATGAGCAGTTCTTC
TRBJ1-1	-	TRBV7-9	13	-	CASSLLGDTEAFF	TGTGCCAGCAGCTTATTGGGAGACACTGAAGCTTTCTTT
TRBJ2-2	-	TRBV5-4	15	TRBD2	CASSLAGGDTGELFF	TGTGCCAGCAGCTTGGCGGGGGGGGACACCGGGGAGCTGTTTTTT
TRBJ2-1	-	TRBV9	16	TRBD2	CASSVASSGTLDEQFF	TGTGCCAGCAGCGTAGCTTCTAGCGGAACACTCGATGAGCAGTTCTTC
TRBJ1-1	-	TRBV20-1	11	TRBD1	CSARSDRGPQF	TGCAGTGCTAGATCCGACAGGGGCCCCCAGTTT
TRBJ2-7	-	TRBV28	15	-	CASSSAGGRTYEQYF	TGTGCCAGCAGTTCCGCTGGGGGCCGGACCTACGAGCAGTACTTC
TRBJ1-5	-	TRBV2	16	TRBD1	CASTRRTGDTSQPQHF	TGTGCCAGCACTCGACGGACAGGGGATACGTCTCAGCCCCAGCATTTT
TRBJ2-2	once	TRBV3-1/TRBV3-2	17	-	CASSPRRLTVDTGELFF	TGTGCCAGCAGCCCTCGGCGACTCACCGTCGACACCGGGGAGCTGTTTTTT
TRBJ2-1	-	TRBV2	15	TRBD2	CASSSGRGFSNEQFF	TGTGCCAGCAGTTCAGGGCGGGGGTTCAGTAATGAGCAGTTCTTC
TRBJ2-7	-	TRBV4-2	18	TRBD2	CASSLTSLAGEYGDEQYF	TGTGCCAGCAGCCTTACCTCCCTAGCGGGAGAGTACGGGGACGAGCAGTACTTC
TRBJ2-5	-	TRBV7-8	17	TRBD2	CASSLLTSGSYQETQYF	TGTGCCAGCAGCTTATTGACTAGCGGAAGTTACCAAGAGACCCAGTACTTC
TRBJ2-1	-	TRBV6-2/TRBV6-3	15	TRBD2	CASSYGIAGSNEQFF	TGTGCCAGCAGTTACGGGATAGCGGGCTCCAATGAGCAGTTCTTC
TRBJ1-2	-	TRBV4-3	16	-	CASSQEGPGINYGYTF	TGCGCCAGCAGCCAAGAAGGGCCGGGGATCAACTATGGCTACACCTTC
TRBJ2-2	-	TRBV9	15	-	CASSVRLQAPGELFF	TGTGCCAGCAGCGTTAGGCTTCAGGCACCCGGGGAGCTGTTTTTT
TRBJ1-3	once	TRBV30	16	-	CAWSVRGYIAGNTIYF	TGTGCCTGGAGTGTAAGGGGCTACATTGCTGGAAACACCATATATTTT
TRBJ1-2	-	TRBV6-5	14	-	CASSYGSGLDGYTF	TGTGCCAGCAGTTACGGATCGGGACTGGATGGCTACACCTTC
TRBJ1-2	-	TRBV19	13	-	CASSIDQGTGNTF	TGTGCCAGTAGTATAGATCAGGGGACGGGAAACACCTTC
TRBJ2-7	few	TRBV7-9	15	TRBD2	CASSLAGGPGYEQYF	TGTGCCAGCAGCTTAGCGGGAGGGCCGGGTTACGAGCAGTACTTC
TRBJ1-1	-	TRBV18	15	-	CASRPPGRMNTEAFF	TGTGCCAGCAGACCGCCAGGGCGCATGAACACTGAAGCTTTCTTT
TRBJ1-1	-	TRBV6-2/TRBV6-3	15	-	CASSYGLGGSTEAFF	TGTGCCAGCAGTTATGGTCTTGGGGGCTCCACTGAAGCTTTCTTT
TRBJ2-5	-	TRBV10-3	15	TRBD2	CATKTSGRWLETQYF	TGTGCCACCAAGACTAGCGGGAGATGGTTAGAGACCCAGTACTTC
TRBJ1-1	-	TRBV30	12	TRBD1	CAWSGGTDLAFF	TGTGCCTGGAGCGGTGGGACAGATCTAGCTTTCTTT
TRBJ2-2	-	TRBV29-1	14	-	CSVQPTVPTGELFF	TGCAGCGTTCAACCGACAGTTCCCACCGGGGAGCTGTTTTTT
TRBJ1-1	once	TRBV7-2	14	-	CASSLSGLNTEAFF	TGTGCCAGCAGCTTATCTGGGCTAAACACTGAAGCTTTCTTT
TRBJ1-1	-	TRBV12-5	12	-	CASGLQNTEAFF	TGTGCTAGTGGTTTACAGAACACTGAAGCTTTCTTT
TRBJ1-3	-	TRBV4-2	19	-	CASSQEVRAGASSGNTIYF	TGTGCCAGCAGCCAAGAGGTTAGGGCAGGGGCCTCCTCTGGAAACACCATATATTTT
TRBJ1-6	few	TRBV4-3	17	-	CASSQDPRGVGDSPLHF	TGCGCCAGCAGCCAAGATCCTAGGGGCGTAGGGGATTCACCCCTCCACTTT
TRBJ2-7	-	TRBV7-9	14	-	CASSLYLRGDEQYF	TGTGCCAGCAGCTTATATCTTCGGGGTGACGAGCAGTACTTC
TRBJ1-2	-	TRBV5-1	15	TRBD1	CASSLSQGADYGYTF	TGCGCCAGCAGCTTAAGTCAGGGGGCTGACTATGGCTACACCTTC
TRBJ2-3	-	TRBV4-3	14	-	CASSQGGMADTQYF	TGCGCCAGCAGCCAAGGAGGGATGGCAGATACGCAGTATTTT
TRBJ2-2	-	TRBV5-1	12	-	CASTGITGELFF	TGCGCCAGTACGGGAATTACCGGGGAGCTGTTTTTT
TRBJ2-2	-	TRBV5-6	15	TRBD1	CASSIRDRVSGELFF	TGTGCCAGCAGCATTCGGGACAGGGTGTCCGGGGAGCTGTTTTTT
TRBJ2-1	-	TRBV4-3	14	TRBD2	CASSHPGLYNEQFF	TGCGCCAGCAGCCACCCGGGACTATACAATGAGCAGTTCTTC
TRBJ2-2	-	TRBV11-3	16	TRBD1	CASSLTDRGRSGELFF	TGTGCCAGCAGTCTAACGGACAGGGGGCGTTCCGGGGAGCTGTTTTTT
TRBJ2-3	-	TRBV6-5	13	-	CASSSGGTDTQYF	TGTGCCAGCAGTTCAGGGGGGACAGATACGCAGTATTTT
TRBJ1-4	-	TRBV3-1/TRBV3-2	15	-	CASSHRRSTNEKLFF	TGTGCCAGCAGCCATAGGCGGTCAACTAATGAAAAACTGTTTTTT
TRBJ1-2	few	TRBV7-9	12	-	CASSQGDYGYTF	TGTGCCAGCAGCCAAGGGGACTATGGCTACACCTTC
TRBJ1-1	-	TRBV7-8	13	-	CASSLRGGTEAFF	TGTGCCAGCAGCCTCCGCGGAGGTACTGAAGCTTTCTTT
TRBJ2-3	-	TRBV6-4	14	-	CASSVDTRGDTQYF	TGTGCCAGCAGTGTAGATACTAGAGGGGATACGCAGTATTTT
TRBJ2-4	-	TRBV5-1	16	-	CASSSTPSGPKNIQYF	TGCGCCAGCAGCTCCACCCCGTCGGGTCCCAAAAACATTCAGTACTTC
TRBJ1-4	-	TRBV6-1	15	TRBD1	CASSDPGTGSEKLFF	TGTGCCAGCAGTGACCCCGGGACAGGGTCGGAAAAACTGTTTTTT
TRBJ1-1	-	TRBV4-3	14	-	CASSQDVALPKAFF	TGCGCCAGCAGCCAAGACGTCGCCCTTCCTAAGGCTTTCTTT
TRBJ2-2	once	TRBV4-3	15	TRBD2	CASSWTSGNTGELFF	TGCGCCAGCAGCTGGACTAGCGGGAACACCGGGGAGCTGTTTTTT
TRBJ2-1	once	TRBV4-3	16	TRBD2	CASSQEAARLAGEQFF	TGCGCCAGCAGCCAAGAAGCAGCCAGACTAGCGGGAGAGCAGTTCTTC
TRBJ2-3	-	TRBV9	15	TRBD2	CASSAEGGRTDTQYF	TGTGCCAGCAGCGCCGAGGGCGGGAGGACAGATACGCAGTATTTT
TRBJ2-1	once	TRBV7-2	16	TRBD2	CASSLAASGIWNEQFF	TGTGCCAGCAGCTTAGCGGCGAGCGGGATTTGGAATGAGCAGTTCTTC
TRBJ2-1	once	TRBV2	16	TRBD2	CASSVPIAGGSDEQFF	TGTGCCAGCAGTGTTCCAATAGCGGGAGGGAGCGATGAGCAGTTCTTC